This entry describes one TCR beta chain. This clonotype was counted many times. The specificity of this receptor is unknown. Per-nucleotide qualities are absent, and no much larger clonotype sits a single base away. As encoded in the germline V gene, CDR1 is SGDLS while CDR2 is YYNGEE. From the cysteine through the phenylalanine, the CDR3 covers 14 amino acids. The retained sequence is limited to the CDR3, 42 bases, with the frame set at the first base. V loses 0 bases at its end and J loses 3 bases; junction bases beyond the gene matches: 1. This sample is drawn from a study of T cells in Graves' hyperthyroidism and ophthalmopathy (dated by TCRdb to between 2018 and 2020). For context, the study as a whole: Peripheral blood was collected at initial diagnosis, before any treatment. The paper describes TCR Vbeta CDR3 sequencing of 135 peripheral blood samples, made up of 43 ophthalmopathy patients, 70 to 75 hyperthyroidism patients and some 17 progressor patients. Once sampling was done, hyperthyroidism patients were given methimazole at a starting dose of 30 mg daily, whereas ophthalmopathy patients were given high-dose intravenous methylprednisolone. For training and testing, the 100 or so patients in the discovery cohort were randomly divided in a 7:3 ratio. To identify distinguishing TCR V-J signatures, a discovery cohort of roughly 100 patients was used, comprising some 45 with Graves' ophthalmopathy and 55 to 65 with stable Graves' hyperthyroidism. Prospective prediction of ophthalmopathy was tested in an independent validation cohort consisting of roughly 20 hyperthyroidism patients and about 17 patients who later progressed to ophthalmopathy. In addition, the study compared T-cell repertoires in thyroid tissue and in blood from over 5 Graves' hyperthyroidism patients. Overall results and qualifications from the work: No statistical method was used to set the sample size in advance, and investigators knew the group allocation. In cross-validation, a model built on a 13 V-J signature told ophthalmopathy apart from stable hyperthyroidism with roughly 87% sensitivity and approximately 81% specificity, and in testing the same model reached 80%/75%. Most expanded thyroid clonotypes (frequency above 0.001) were also found in blood, which suggests that blood repertoires may mirror thyroid immune responses. In validation, the model predicted progression to ophthalmopathy a median of approximately 6.6 months before onset, with over 60% sensitivity and 72.22% specificity.

TCR beta CDR3 regions were amplified from RNA transcripts. A first-round RT-PCR of the TCR CDR3 used the HTBI primer set with the Qiagen OneStep RT-PCR kit. Libraries were constructed in a second round of multiplex PCR, after which size selection and purification were performed. The libraries were sequenced on an Illumina HiSeq2000 using paired-end 100 bp reads. The original methods were these. Raw data were processed with SOAPnuke, discarding reads with adapters, uncalled bases, mean Phred below 15, or no exact constant-primer or identifier match. COPE v1.2.5 was used to merge the high-quality paired reads, and each unique nucleotide sequence was defined as a clonotype. MiTCR v1.1 was used to align clonotypes to the IMGT TRBV, TRBD and TRBJ reference segments. Analysis was restricted to V-J combinations with a frequency above 0.0001, which covered just over 98% of repertoires. The TCS score was defined as the ratio of F50 (clonal expansion) to E x V (chaos), calculated using BLOSUM62-based TCRdist between CDR3 peptides within each V-J. Welch's t-statistics and random forest reduced fewer than 600 V-J features to 10 to 15, which were used in a naive Bayes classifier (R e1071). In-frame beta chains were kept once TCRdb had trimmed the public reads at Q25 with fastp and called clones with MiXCR. Each entry is one CDR3 protein sequence, shown with its most common DNA and genes. Clone size and V and J calls follow TCRdb, not the original study. For this sample there are fewer than 350,000 distinct CDR3 sequences; approximately 18% appear just once. The ten largest make up 35% to 45% of the sample.

Ophthalmopathy patients had moderately to severely active disease, with a Clinical Activity Score of 3 or more, a NOSPECS grade of 4 or more, and a disease duration of less than 3 months. Patients with uncontrolled infections, other autoimmune diseases, pregnancy or lactation were excluded. Diagnoses relied on clinical symptoms, serum thyroxine and TRAb, thyroid ultrasound and orbital computed tomography. PBMCs were separated from 10 ml of fresh peripheral blood using Ficoll-Paque density gradient centrifugation. Total RNA was extracted using Trizol reagent, and RNA quality was assessed on an Agilent 2100 Bioanalyzer.

Sequenced material: blood. The rearrangement combines TRBV9 with TRBJ2-7; 9 bases in the middle match TRBD1. The receptor comes from a man aged 50 to 59 with Graves' ophthalmopathy. The encoded CDR3 is CASSVGQGDYEQYF. Here is the DNA: TGTGCCAGCAGCGTAGGACAGGGGGACTACGAGCAGTACTTC.